The rows below give T cell receptor beta chains drawn from one sample of a study of Ad26.COV2.S vaccination and SARS-CoV-2 variants. Sequenced by immunoSEQ multiplex PCR; TCRdb stores in-frame clones only, minus some. The sample has fewer than 400,000 clones; about 86% are singletons. Sequencing was performed on peripheral blood, taken in a trial of Ad26.COV2.S vaccine versus placebo. These receptors originate from a person aged 18-65 years who received the Ad26.COV2.S COVID-19 vaccine or a placebo. The CDR3 runs from the conserved cysteine through the conserved F or W. A D gene is named only where the DNA matches it firmly. Clone size is shown for a subset of rows, as once, few, many or a class of expanded clone.

V gene	D gene	J gene	clone size	CDR3 protein	CDR3 DNA
TRBV3-1/TRBV3-2	.	TRBJ2-3	once	CASSQESQSTDTQYF	TGTGCCAGCAGCCAAGAATCCCAGAGCACAGATACGCAGTATTTT
TRBV27	.	TRBJ2-2	.	CATRAANTGELFF	TGTGCTACGAGGGCTGCGAACACCGGGGAGCTGTTTTTT
TRBV4-1	TRBD2	TRBJ2-3	.	CASSQFTQGGATDTQYF	TGCGCCAGCAGCCAATTCACCCAGGGAGGGGCCACAGATACGCAGTATTTT
TRBV7-2	TRBD2	TRBJ2-7	.	CASSLQRGGRYEQYF	TGTGCCAGCAGCTTACAGCGGGGGGGTAGATACGAGCAGTACTTC
TRBV27	.	TRBJ2-6	.	CASSSRRSGANVLTF	TGTGCCAGCAGTTCGAGGCGCTCTGGGGCCAACGTCCTGACTTTC
TRBV10-3	.	TRBJ2-3	.	CAAGGGGRPDTQYF	TGTGCCGCCGGAGGGGGGGGAAGACCAGATACGCAGTATTTT
TRBV18	.	TRBJ1-6	.	CASSPRRDNSPLHF	TGTGCCAGCTCACCCCGAAGGGATAATTCACCCCTCCACTTT
TRBV29-1	TRBD1	TRBJ1-2	.	CSVEDNDRGRILAF	TGCAGCGTTGAAGATAATGACAGGGGGCGAATTCTCGCCTTC
TRBV29-1	.	TRBJ1-2	.	CSVEYLGDGYTF	TGCAGCGTTGAATACTTAGGGGATGGCTACACCTTC
TRBV7-8	TRBD1	TRBJ2-7	.	CASSLEGRGPHEQYF	TGTGCCAGCAGCTTAGAGGGCAGGGGGCCCCACGAGCAGTACTTC
TRBV16	.	TRBJ1-4	.	CASSQSRQNEKLFF	TGTGCCAGCAGCCAATCGCGACAGAATGAAAAACTGTTTTTT
TRBV19	.	TRBJ1-3	.	CASSILRTVSLRGNTIYF	TGTGCCAGTAGTATCCTTCGGACGGTCTCGCTTCGAGGAAACACCATATATTTT
TRBV9	TRBD1	TRBJ1-1	.	CASSVYDRAEAFF	TGTGCCAGCAGCGTATACGACAGGGCTGAAGCTTTCTTT
TRBV5-4	TRBD1	TRBJ2-7	.	CASSLRDRGIHEQYF	TGTGCCAGCAGCTTAAGGGACAGGGGAATCCACGAGCAGTACTTC
TRBV4-1	.	TRBJ1-1	.	CASSQLKGNTEAFF	TGCGCCAGCAGCCAATTGAAAGGAAACACTGAAGCTTTCTTT
TRBV2	.	TRBJ2-2	.	CASNRGTGELFF	TGTGCCAGCAATCGAGGCACCGGGGAGCTGTTTTTT
TRBV10-3	.	TRBJ2-5	few	CAISATGQETQYF	TGTGCCATCAGTGCAACAGGGCAAGAGACCCAGTACTTC
TRBV19	TRBD2	TRBJ2-1	.	CASRKRGGYGEQFF	TGTGCCAGTAGAAAACGGGGGGGCTATGGTGAGCAGTTCTTC
TRBV7-2	.	TRBJ2-5	.	CASSLDYPPSPSQETQYF	TGTGCCAGCAGCTTAGATTACCCCCCTAGCCCTTCGCAAGAGACCCAGTACTTC
TRBV12-3/TRBV12-4	.	TRBJ2-7	.	CASSLELYEQYF	TGTGCCAGCAGTTTAGAATTGTACGAGCAGTACTTC
TRBV18	TRBD1	TRBJ2-7	.	CASSPNRGNSYEQYF	TGTGCCAGCTCACCAAACAGGGGTAACTCCTACGAGCAGTACTTC
TRBV6-1	TRBD1	TRBJ1-1	once	CASSGYRTGGITEAFF	TGTGCCAGCAGTGGATATCGGACAGGGGGCATCACTGAAGCTTTCTTT
TRBV14	TRBD1	TRBJ2-7	once	CASSFGQGEPYEQYF	TGTGCCAGCAGCTTCGGACAGGGGGAACCATACGAGCAGTACTTC
TRBV30	.	TRBJ1-1	.	CAWSRFWAEAFF	TGTGCCTGGAGTAGATTTTGGGCTGAAGCTTTCTTT